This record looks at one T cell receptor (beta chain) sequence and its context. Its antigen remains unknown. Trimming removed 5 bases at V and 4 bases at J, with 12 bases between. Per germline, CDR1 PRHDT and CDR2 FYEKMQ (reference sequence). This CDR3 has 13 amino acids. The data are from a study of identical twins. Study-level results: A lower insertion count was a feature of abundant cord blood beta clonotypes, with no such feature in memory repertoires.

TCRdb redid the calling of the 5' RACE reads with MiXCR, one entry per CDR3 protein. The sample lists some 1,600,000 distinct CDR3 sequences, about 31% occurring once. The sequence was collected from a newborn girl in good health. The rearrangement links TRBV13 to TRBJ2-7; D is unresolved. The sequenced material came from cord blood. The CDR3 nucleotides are TGTGCCAGCAGCGTTGGACGGGCATACGAGCAGTACTTC. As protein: CASSVGRAYEQYF.